This section outlines one T cell receptor beta chain sequence together with its context. This entry belongs to a study of blood T cell repertoires in COVID-19. In the study overall: T cells, B-cell-depleted T cells, or PBMCs provided the cDNA or gDNA that served as material.

Original processing methods: Quantification of nucleated cells was approximated via reference gene primer amplification. Method: immunoSEQ multiplex PCR; TCRdb's copy keeps in-frame clones and lacks some. That table furnishes V, J and clone size, whereas the DNA furnished D and trimming. The sample consists of just over 60,000 clones, about 80% of them appearing once. Source material: peripheral blood. The source of this sequence is a man under 40 with COVID-19, enrolled during active disease.

The CDR3: CSASWTQASEASYEQYF. CDR3 nucleotides: TGCAGTGCTAGTTGGACACAGGCGTCAGAAGCGAGCTACGAGCAGTACTTC. This chain joins TRBV20-1 and TRBJ2-7; weak D call: TRBD1 (5 bases). V lost 3 bases and J lost 3, with 24 bases in between. The CDR3 runs 17 residues. The germline V gene encodes CDR1 DFQATT and CDR2 SNEGSKA (reference sequence).